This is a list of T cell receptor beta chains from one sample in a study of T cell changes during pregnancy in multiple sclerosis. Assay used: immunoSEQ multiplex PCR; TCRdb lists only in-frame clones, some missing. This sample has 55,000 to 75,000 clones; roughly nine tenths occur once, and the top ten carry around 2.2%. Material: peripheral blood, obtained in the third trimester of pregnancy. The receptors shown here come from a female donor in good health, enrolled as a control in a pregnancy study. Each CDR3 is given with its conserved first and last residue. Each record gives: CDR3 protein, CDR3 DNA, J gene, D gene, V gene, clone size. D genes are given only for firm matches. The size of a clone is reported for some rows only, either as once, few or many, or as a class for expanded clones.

CDR3 protein: CASSSRQGTGELFF
CDR3 DNA: TGCGCCAGCAGCTCTCGACAGGGGACCGGGGAGCTGTTTTTT
J gene: TRBJ2-2
D gene: TRBD1
V gene: TRBV5-1
clone size: NA

CDR3 protein: CASSLSSGLGETQYF
CDR3 DNA: TGTGCCAGCAGCTTGAGTAGCGGACTGGGGGAGACCCAGTACTTC
J gene: TRBJ2-5
D gene: NA
V gene: TRBV7-9
clone size: NA

CDR3 protein: CASSGASTDTQYF
CDR3 DNA: TGTGCCAGCAGTGGTGCTAGCACGGATACGCAGTATTTT
J gene: TRBJ2-3
D gene: NA
V gene: TRBV2
clone size: NA

CDR3 protein: CASSLFAMGSVNTEAFF
CDR3 DNA: TGCGCCAGCAGCTTGTTCGCCATGGGCTCGGTTAACACTGAAGCTTTCTTT
J gene: TRBJ1-1
D gene: NA
V gene: TRBV5-1
clone size: few

CDR3 protein: CASTTSAVLGEQYF
CDR3 DNA: TGTGCCAGCACTACTAGCGCCGTTTTGGGCGAGCAGTACTTC
J gene: TRBJ2-7
D gene: TRBD2
V gene: TRBV6-1
clone size: NA

CDR3 protein: CAISESGDRVHEQYF
CDR3 DNA: TGTGCCATCAGTGAGTCTGGGGACAGGGTACACGAGCAGTACTTC
J gene: TRBJ2-7
D gene: TRBD1
V gene: TRBV10-3
clone size: NA

CDR3 protein: CASSATGKIKETQYF
CDR3 DNA: TGTGCCAGCAGTGCGACAGGGAAGATTAAAGAGACCCAGTACTTC
J gene: TRBJ2-5
D gene: TRBD1
V gene: TRBV28
clone size: NA

CDR3 protein: CASSKGLAGVHEQFF
CDR3 DNA: TGTGCCAGCAGCAAGGGACTAGCGGGAGTCCATGAGCAGTTCTTC
J gene: TRBJ2-1
D gene: TRBD2
V gene: TRBV9
clone size: NA

CDR3 protein: CAWTTDSNNSPLHF
CDR3 DNA: TGTGCCTGGACTACGGACAGCAATAATTCACCCCTCCACTTT
J gene: TRBJ1-6
D gene: NA
V gene: TRBV30
clone size: NA

CDR3 protein: CASSSDRVSRQPQHF
CDR3 DNA: TGTGCCAGCAGCTCGGACAGGGTGAGTCGTCAGCCCCAGCATTTT
J gene: TRBJ1-5
D gene: TRBD1
V gene: TRBV7-8
clone size: NA

CDR3 protein: CAVGRRLPASSYNEQFF
CDR3 DNA: TGTGCCGTTGGTCGTCGTTTGCCAGCTAGCTCCTACAATGAGCAGTTCTTC
J gene: TRBJ2-1
D gene: NA
V gene: TRBV19
clone size: NA

CDR3 protein: CASSEGQGWHTEAFF
CDR3 DNA: TGTGCCAGCAGTGAGGGGCAGGGATGGCACACTGAAGCTTTCTTT
J gene: TRBJ1-1
D gene: NA
V gene: TRBV6-1
clone size: NA